The next 21 T cell receptor beta chains were all read from a single sample in a study of cytomegalovirus exposure and HLA in healthy donors. Use of 60 Vbeta and 13 Jbeta primers characterized the PCR. Libraries were prepared by immunoSEQ multiplex PCR; TCRdb keeps only in-frame clonotypes and omits some of them. Of 200,000 to 250,000 clones detected, 80% to 85% appear once; the ten largest clones hold approximately 2.5%. Sequencing input: PBMCs. The origin of the receptors is a woman aged 35 to 49 in good health and CMV-seronegative.

This chain uses TRBV6-1 with TRBJ1-5, with D perhaps TRBD1 (6 bases). CDR1 MNHNS and CDR2 SASEGT come from the germline V gene. The CDR3 is 15 amino acids. V shed 3 bases and J shed 1 base, with 10 bases lying between them. The DNA of the CDR3 is TGTGCCAGCAGTGAGGGACACACGAGCAATCAGCCCCAGCATTTT. Protein product: CASSEGHTSNQPQHF.

The chain employs TRBV15 and TRBJ2-3; 7 bases are shared with TRBD1. CDR1 is LNHNV, CDR2 YYDKDF, per germline (reference sequence). This CDR3 region has 16 residues. V trimming: 0 bases; J trimming: 4 bases; junction bases outside the gene matches: 7. The CDR3 DNA reads TGTGCCACCAGCAGAGATCAAGGGGGCAAATCAGATACGCAGTATTTT. Protein sequence: CATSRDQGGKSDTQYF.

This chain joins TRBV5-1 and TRBJ2-1; TRBD1 matches at 7 bases. This CDR3 contains 17 residues. Germline V gives CDR1 SGHRS, CDR2 YFSETQ. Trimming cost V 3 bases and J 1 base; bases outside gene matches: 10. The CDR3 sequence is CASSSVGDSRSYNEQFF. The DNA of the CDR3 is TGCGCCAGCAGCTCGGTGGGGGACAGCCGATCCTACAATGAGCAGTTCTTC.

This chain connects TRBV15 to TRBJ2-3, with D maybe TRBD1 (5 bases). Germline V gene sequence: CDR1 LNHNV, CDR2 YYDKDF (reference sequence). The ends were cut back, 3 bases at V and 2 bases at J, with 12 bases in the middle. This CDR3 is built from 15 residues. The CDR3 sequence is CATSSVNRITDTQYF. The CDR3 nucleotides are TGTGCCACCAGCAGCGTGAACAGGATCACAGATACGCAGTATTTT.

The gene calls are TRBV19 and TRBJ1-5; D gene ambiguous. Deletions cut 1 base from V and 5 bases from J, with 6 bases between. Germline lookup yields CDR1 LNHDA and CDR2 SQIVND (reference sequence). The CDR3 extends over 13 amino acids. CDR3 residues: CASSIGSDQPQHF. The CDR3, as DNA: TGTGCCAGTAGTATAGGGTCGGATCAGCCCCAGCATTTT.

The chain has TRBV7-8 and TRBJ2-7; TRBD1 matches 9 bases. This CDR3 region has 18 residues. With 0 bases clipped from V and 0 bases from J, the junction kept 9 bases outside the gene matches. CDR1 and CDR2 (germline): SGHVS, FQNEAQ. CDR3 residues: CASSLARGQGTNSYEQYF. The CDR3 DNA reads as TGTGCCAGCAGCTTAGCGCGAGGACAGGGGACGAACTCCTACGAGCAGTACTTC. The variable domain in full, with the rest retrieved from reference TRBV7-8 and TRBJ2-7, is GAGVSQSPRYKVAKRGQDVALRCDPISGHVSLFWYQQALGQGPEFLTYFQNEAQLDKSGLPSDRFFAERPEGSVSTLKIQRTQQEDSAVYLCASSLARGQGTNSYEQYFGPGTRLTVT.

The J gene is TRBJ2-6, the V gene TRBV7-2; D unresolved. The CDR3 loop spans 16 amino acids. V gave up 5 bases and J gave up 0 bases, with 11 bases separating them. Germline values: CDR1 SGHTA, CDR2 FQGNSA. CDR3 nucleotide sequence: TGTGCCAGCAGCGCTCGACTGATCTCTGGGGCCAACGTCCTGACTTTC. Amino acid sequence: CASSARLISGANVLTF. The full variable domain, in which reference TRBV7-2 and TRBJ2-6 provide the parts outside the CDR3, is GAGVSQSPSNKVTEKGKDVELRCDPISGHTALYWYRQSLGQGLEFLIYFQGNSAPDKSGLPSDRFSAERTGGSVSTLTIQRTQQEDSAVYLCASSARLISGANVLTFGAGSRLTVL.

The chain joins TRBV28 to TRBJ1-5, with D unresolved. Looked up from germline, CDR1 is MDHEN and CDR2 is SYDVKM. V lost 6 bases, J lost 0 bases, and 12 bases lay in between. The CDR3 length is 15 residues. CDR3: CASRPRTNSNQPQHF. CDR3 DNA: TGTGCCAGCAGGCCCCGAACAAATAGCAATCAGCCCCAGCATTTT.

V and J are TRBV2 and TRBJ1-5; D is uncertain. V lost 5 bases and J lost 0, with 8 bases in between. Looked up from germline, CDR1 is SNHLY and CDR2 is FYNNEI. CDR3 length: 14 amino acids. The chain's CDR3 is CASSRRNSNQPQHF. CDR3 bases: TGTGCCAGCAGTCGCAGGAATAGCAATCAGCCCCAGCATTTT.

The V gene is TRBV10-3, the J gene TRBJ2-7, with 9 bases aligning to TRBD2. The CDR3 covers 16 residues. Germline lookup yields CDR1 ENHRY and CDR2 SYGVKD. Losses at the gene ends were 4 bases for V and 4 bases for J; bases not matched to a gene: 11. In DNA, the CDR3 is TGTGCCATCAGTGCGGGGGGGCTAGCGGGGCCATACGAGCAGTACTTC. Translation: CAISAGGLAGPYEQYF.

This clone appeared a few times. The J gene is TRBJ2-6, the V gene TRBV6-5; D is possibly TRBD1 (6 bases). Trimming took 6 bases from V and 3 from J, leaving 12 bases between them. The CDR3 has 15 amino acids. Germline CDR1 and CDR2: MNHEY and SVGAGI. This chain's CDR3 is CASREQGFGANVLTF. CDR3 nucleotides: TGTGCCAGCAGGGAACAGGGTTTTGGGGCCAACGTCCTGACTTTC.

The chain couples TRBV30 to TRBJ2-5; 7 nucleotides agree with TRBD2. Germline CDR1 and CDR2: GTSNPN and SVGIG (reference sequence). The CDR3 has 17 residues. Germline trimming cut 0 bases from V and 2 bases from J; bases unmatched to any gene: 12. CDR3 amino acids: CAWSVKGLAAQQETQYF. The CDR3 DNA follows: TGTGCCTGGAGTGTAAAAGGTCTAGCGGCCCAACAAGAGACCCAGTACTTC.

The rearrangement links TRBV19 to TRBJ1-2; D is possibly TRBD1 (5 bases). V lost 3 bases and J 4 bases, leaving 15 bases between the germline ends. The germline V gene has CDR1 LNHDA and CDR2 SQIVND (reference sequence). There are 15 residues in the CDR3. The CDR3 loop is CASSISGGTPYGYTF. CDR3 DNA sequence: TGTGCCAGTAGTATTTCGGGAGGGACGCCCTATGGCTACACCTTC.

This clone is a singleton in its sample. The chain recombines TRBV5-1 with TRBJ2-7; 7 bases align to TRBD1. Germline-derived CDR1 and CDR2 are SGHRS and YFSETQ. This CDR3 region has 16 residues. Trimming took 4 bases from V and 2 from J; bases not matched to a gene: 12. The CDR3: CASSREQGPRPYEQYF. The CDR3, as DNA: TGCGCCAGCAGCCGGGAACAGGGGCCAAGGCCCTACGAGCAGTACTTC. Full variable domain (remainder filled in from reference TRBV5-1 and TRBJ2-7): KAGVTQTPRYLIKTRGQQVTLSCSPISGHRSVSWYQQTPGQGLQFLFEYFSETQRNKGNFPGRFSGRQFSNSRSEMNVSTLELGDSALYLCASSREQGPRPYEQYFGPGTRLTVT.

CDR3 DNA sequence: TGTGCCAGCAGTGACCCGGCCAGGGAGGGTGACACTGAAGCTTTCTTT. Translation: CASSDPAREGDTEAFF. The gene calls are TRBV6-4 and TRBJ1-1, with D perhaps matching TRBD1 (5 bases). V was pared by 2 bases and J by 3 bases, with 16 bases between. The CDR3 runs 16 residues. Germline V gene sequence: CDR1 MRHNA, CDR2 SNTAGT.

This clone was observed a single time. The chain recombines TRBV6-5 with TRBJ2-7; 9 bases align to TRBD2. Germline V lookup: CDR1 MNHEY, CDR2 SVGAGI. V shed 6 bases and J 2 bases; nucleotides not matched to a gene: 8. The length of the CDR3 is 15 residues. The CDR3 DNA sequence: TGTGCCAGCAGCCTCCGACTAGCGGACACCTACGAGCAGTACTTC. Translated, it gives CASSLRLADTYEQYF.

In the case of this clone: Other DNA sequences in this specimen translate into the identical CDR3. The chain recombines TRBV19 with TRBJ2-7; D is perhaps TRBD1 (6 bases). CDR1 and CDR2 from the germline V gene are LNHDA and SQIVND (reference sequence). Trimming shortened V by 5 bases and J by 3 bases, and 8 bases separated the two germline ends. The CDR3 loop spans 12 amino acids. The CDR3 here is CASSPQGYEQYF. In nucleotides, the CDR3 is TGTGCCAGTAGTCCACAGGGCTACGAGCAGTACTTC.

The rearrangement uses TRBV6-4 and TRBJ2-1; 11 positions match TRBD2. The germline CDR1 and CDR2 sequences are MRHNA and SNTAGT. V shed 6 bases, J shed 3 bases, and the junction held 10 bases outside the gene matches. The CDR3 has 17 residues. The DNA of the CDR3 is TGTGCCAGCAGCCGGGCCCCGACTAGCGGGATCTACAATGAGCAGTTCTTC. This codes for CASSRAPTSGIYNEQFF.

A note on this clone: At one of its ends the junction is not consistent with the germline gene, which may arise from a read error. The chain links TRBV5-6 to TRBJ1-3; the D gene is possibly TRBD1 (6 bases). Judging by the DNA end, TRBJ2-2 fits better; the J call may be wrong. CDR1 and CDR2 from the germline V gene are SGHDT and YYEEEE. The CDR3 is 13 residues long. The CDR3 sequence is CANSLRGFGELFF. In DNA, the CDR3 is TGTGCCAACAGCTTGAGGGGGTTCGGGGAGCTGTTTTTT.

The chain has TRBV6-5 and TRBJ2-5; D call uncertain. The DNA end is a closer match to TRBJ2-7, so the J assignment may be wrong. Germline CDR1 is MNHEY and CDR2 is SVGAGI. This CDR3 has 13 amino acids. The CDR3 DNA sequence: TGTGCCAGCAGGACGGGTACCCCCTACGAGCAGTACTTC. This encodes CASRTGTPYEQYF.

This clone has a single count. This chain joins TRBV27 and TRBJ2-5; 11 bases fit TRBD1. The V gene's germline CDR1 is MNHEY and CDR2 SMNVEV (reference sequence). The ends lost 4 bases at V and 12 bases at J; junction bases unmatched: 7. The CDR3 spans 13 residues. The CDR3 DNA is TGTGCCAGCAGTTCTGGGGACAGGGGGTCAAAGTACTTC. Encoded protein: CASSSGDRGSKYF.